One and the same sample provided the 8 T cell receptor beta chains below, sequenced in a study of identifying expanded T cells in peripheral blood. Sequenced by immunoSEQ multiplex PCR; TCRdb stores in-frame clones only, minus some. The data show under 120,000 clones, with more than 85% seen just once and around 17% held by the top ten. The sample taken for sequencing was blood. The receptors stem from a person aged 18 to 75 in good health.

This clone occurred once. The chain uses TRBV29-1 and TRBJ2-5; 7 bases match TRBD1. Looked up from germline, CDR1 is SQVTM and CDR2 is ANQGSEA. The trim removed 4 bases at V and 7 bases at J, leaving 15 bases unmatched. The CDR3 has 15 residues. The DNA of the CDR3 is TGCAGCGTTGTAAGGGGGCGCTTGGAAATCGGGACCCAGTACTTC. Its translation: CSVVRGRLEIGTQYF.

This chain connects TRBV18 to TRBJ2-5; either TRBD1 or TRBD2 may fit D (5 bases each). Per germline, CDR1 KGHSH and CDR2 LQKENI. V was cut by 5 bases and J by 5 bases, with 18 bases left in between. The CDR3 extends over 15 amino acids. The CDR3 bases are TGTGCCAGCTCAAAACAGGCGGAGGATAGGGAGACCCAGTACTTC. Its translation: CASSKQAEDRETQYF.

The chain recombines TRBV27 with TRBJ1-1, with a possible D match to TRBD1 (5 bases). CDR1 and CDR2 (germline): MNHEY, SMNVEV (reference sequence). Trimming left V 8 bases short and J 1 base short, with 14 bases between. This CDR3 comprises 14 residues. As DNA, the CDR3 is TGTGCCAGCTCCACCGCGGGGCCGAACACTGAAGCTTTCTTT. This translates into CASSTAGPNTEAFF.

V and J are TRBV18 and TRBJ2-7; D gene unclear. Deletions cut 5 bases from V and 0 bases from J, with 2 bases between. This CDR3 spans 11 amino acids. Germline lookup yields CDR1 KGHSH and CDR2 LQKENI. This chain's CDR3 is CASSASYEQYF. CDR3 nucleotides: TGTGCCAGCTCAGCCTCCTACGAGCAGTACTTC.

The rearrangement joins TRBV5-6 to TRBJ2-5; D unclear. This CDR3 is built from 15 residues. The germline CDR1 and CDR2 sequences are SGHDT and YYEEEE. Trimming removed 1 base at V and 5 bases at J, with 15 bases between. The CDR3, as DNA: TGTGCCAGCAGCTTGTTAGGGCGATATCTCGAGACCCAGTACTTC. Encoded protein: CASSLLGRYLETQYF.

The V gene is TRBV9, the J gene TRBJ2-7, with D possibly matching TRBD2 (7 bases). The CDR3 covers 14 residues. The germline V and J ends were trimmed by 3 bases and 3 bases, with 13 bases remaining between them. CDR1 is SGDLS and CDR2 is YYNGEE in the germline V gene. CDR3: CASSARGGGYEQYF. The CDR3 bases are TGTGCCAGCAGCGCCCGGGGAGGGGGCTACGAGCAGTACTTC. Supplemented by reference TRBV9 and TRBJ2-7, the full variable domain reads DSGVTQTPKHLITATGQRVTLRCSPRSGDLSVYWYQQSLDQGLQFLIQYYNGEERAKGNILERFSAQQFPDLHSELNLSSLELGDSALYFCASSARGGGYEQYFGPGTRLTVT.

This chain links TRBV29-1 with TRBJ1-2, with a possible D match to TRBD1 (6 bases). There are 11 residues in the CDR3. Germline V lookup: CDR1 SQVTM, CDR2 ANQGSEA. Trimming stripped 4 bases from V and 4 bases from J, with 7 bases between. CDR3 nucleotides: TGCAGCGTTGGAGGGGGCTATGGCTACACCTTC. This translates into CSVGGGYGYTF.

V gene TRBV28 combines with J gene TRBJ2-2; the D gene is possibly TRBD2 (7 bases). The CDR3 has 17 residues. V was pared by 7 bases and J by 3 bases, with 21 bases between. Germline V gene data show CDR1 as MDHEN and CDR2 as SYDVKM. CDR3 protein: CASTGFSEGGYTGELFF. DNA of the CDR3: TGTGCCAGCACGGGTTTTAGCGAGGGGGGGTACACCGGGGAGCTGTTTTTT.